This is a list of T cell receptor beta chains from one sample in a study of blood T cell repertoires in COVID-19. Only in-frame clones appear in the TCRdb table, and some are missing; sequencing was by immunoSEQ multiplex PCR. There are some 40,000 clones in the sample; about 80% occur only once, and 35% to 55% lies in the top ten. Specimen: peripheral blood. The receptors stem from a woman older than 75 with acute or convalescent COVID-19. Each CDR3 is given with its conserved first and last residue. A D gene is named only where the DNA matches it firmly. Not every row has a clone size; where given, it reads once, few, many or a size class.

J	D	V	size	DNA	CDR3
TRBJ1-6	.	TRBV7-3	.	TGTGCCAGCGGCGTGGGGAGGAATTCACCCCTCCACTTT	CASGVGRNSPLHF
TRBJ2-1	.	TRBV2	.	TGTGCCAGCAGTTGGACAGAAGACAATGAGCAGTTCTTC	CASSWTEDNEQFF
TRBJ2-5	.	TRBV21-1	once	TGTGCCAGCCTGATTAGGGGAGAGACCCAGTACTTC	CASLIRGETQYF
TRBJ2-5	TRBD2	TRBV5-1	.	TGCGCCAGCAGCCCGGGAGGGACCCGGGGGCTCGAGACCCAGTACTTC	CASSPGGTRGLETQYF
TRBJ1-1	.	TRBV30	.	TGTGCCTGGAGTTCCGGGAGGCTGAGGAAGACTGAAGCTTTCTTT	CAWSSGRLRKTEAFF
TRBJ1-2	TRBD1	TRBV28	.	TGTGCCAGCAGTGTCTATCACCAGGGGGCTCCCTATGGCTACACCTTC	CASSVYHQGAPYGYTF
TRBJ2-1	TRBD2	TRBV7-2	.	TGTGCCAGCAGCCAGATGGGACTAGCGGGTTACAATGAGCAGTTCTTC	CASSQMGLAGYNEQFF
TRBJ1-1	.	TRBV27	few	TGTGCCAGCAGCCAGGGTCTTGAAGCTTTCTTT	CASSQGLEAFF
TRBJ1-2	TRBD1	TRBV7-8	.	TGTGCCAGCAGCGGGACAGGGAGAGATGGCTACACCTTC	CASSGTGRDGYTF
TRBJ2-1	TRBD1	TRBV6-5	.	TGTGCCAGCAGTTCCAGCCCCGGGACAGGGGTCGGTGAGCAGTTCTTC	CASSSSPGTGVGEQFF
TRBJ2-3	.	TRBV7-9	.	TGTGCCAGCAGCTTAGACAGGGAGTCAGATACGCAGTATTTT	CASSLDRESDTQYF
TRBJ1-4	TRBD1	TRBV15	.	TGTGCCACCAGCAGAGATGAAGAGGGGGCTCGTGAAAAACTGTTTTTT	CATSRDEEGAREKLFF
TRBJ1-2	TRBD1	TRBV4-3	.	TGCGCCAGCAGCCAAGGGAGACAGGGTTTCTATGGCTACACCTTC	CASSQGRQGFYGYTF
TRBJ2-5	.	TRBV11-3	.	TGTGCCAGCAGTTCTAAACAGGAGACCCAGTACTTC	CASSSKQETQYF
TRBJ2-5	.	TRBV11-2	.	TGTGCCAGCAGCTTAAAGGGCTTTACAGGAGAGACCCAGTACTTC	CASSLKGFTGETQYF
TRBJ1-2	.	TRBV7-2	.	TGTGCCAGCAGCTCCGAGGCACTACAGGGCTTCTATGGCTACACCTTC	CASSSEALQGFYGYTF
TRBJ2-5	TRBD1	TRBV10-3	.	TGTGCCATCAGTGAGTCGACAGCCGGGACAGGGGCTTTGTCCGGAGTAGAGACCCAGTACTTC	CAISESTAGTGALSGVETQYF
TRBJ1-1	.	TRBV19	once	TGTGCCAGTAGTGACAGGAGGAACACTGAAGCTTTCTTT	CASSDRRNTEAFF
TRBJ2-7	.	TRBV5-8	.	TGTGCCAGCAGCCGTCAGGGCTACGAGCAGTACTTC	CASSRQGYEQYF
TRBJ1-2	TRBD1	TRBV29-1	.	TGCAGCGTTGGGCAGGGGGCTTTCAACTATGGCTACACCTTC	CSVGQGAFNYGYTF
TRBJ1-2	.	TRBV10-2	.	TGCGCCAGCAGTGAGTCGGCGGCTTATGGCTACACCTTC	CASSESAAYGYTF
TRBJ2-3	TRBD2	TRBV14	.	TGTGCCAGCAGCCAAGATTCCGGCGGACTAGCGGAGAGGGATACGCAGTATTTT	CASSQDSGGLAERDTQYF
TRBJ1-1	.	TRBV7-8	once	TGTGCCAGCAGCCGGACCAGGGAAACCACTGAAGCTTTCTTT	CASSRTRETTEAFF
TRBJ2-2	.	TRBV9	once	TGTGCCAGCAGCGTAGACTTCCTTCTCACCGGGGAGCTGTTTTTT	CASSVDFLLTGELFF
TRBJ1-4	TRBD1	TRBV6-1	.	TGTGCCAGCAGTGAACGGACAGGGGGCGATGAAAAACTGTTTTTT	CASSERTGGDEKLFF
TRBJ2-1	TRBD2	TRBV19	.	TGTGCCACCCGGGGGGACTGGGTTGAGCAGTTCTTC	CATRGDWVEQFF
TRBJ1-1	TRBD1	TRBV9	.	TGTGCCAGCAGCGCCCGACCGACAGGGAGCGCGAGGGGTGAAGCTTTCTTT	CASSARPTGSARGEAFF
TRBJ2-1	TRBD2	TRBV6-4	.	TGTGCCAGCAGCGCTAGCGGGGGCTACAATGAGCAGTTCTTC	CASSASGGYNEQFF
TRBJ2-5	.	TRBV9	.	TGTGCCAGCAGCGCCTTTCAAGAGACCCAGTACTTC	CASSAFQETQYF
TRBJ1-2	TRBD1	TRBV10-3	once	TGTGCCATCAGTGATAGGAACGCAGGGGGAGACTATGGCTACACCTTC	CAISDRNAGGDYGYTF
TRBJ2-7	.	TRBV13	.	TGTGCCAGCAGCCGTAGCGGATCCGAGCAGTACTTC	CASSRSGSEQYF
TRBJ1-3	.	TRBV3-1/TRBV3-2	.	TGTGCCAGCAGCCAAGGGTATGGGAGAACTGGAAACACCATATATTTT	CASSQGYGRTGNTIYF
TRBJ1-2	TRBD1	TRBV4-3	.	TGCGCCAGCAGCCAAGATCCAGGGGGCAACTATGGCTACACCTTC	CASSQDPGGNYGYTF
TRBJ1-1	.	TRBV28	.	TGTGCCAGCACGGGACATACGAACACTGAAGCTTTCTTT	CASTGHTNTEAFF
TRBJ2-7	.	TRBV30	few	TGTGCCTGGAGTGTAGCCGTGGGCCCATTCGCCGAGCAGTACTTC	CAWSVAVGPFAEQYF
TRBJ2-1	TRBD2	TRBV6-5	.	TGTGCCAGCAGGGGCGGACTAGCGGTGAATGAGCAGTTCTTC	CASRGGLAVNEQFF
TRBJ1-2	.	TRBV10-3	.	TGTGCCATCAGTGAGTCCTCAGCTAACTATGGCTACACCTTC	CAISESSANYGYTF
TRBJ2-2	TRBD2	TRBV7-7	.	TGTGCTAGCAGTCATGGACTAGCGGGGGCCTCGAACACCGGGGAGCTGTTTTTT	CASSHGLAGASNTGELFF
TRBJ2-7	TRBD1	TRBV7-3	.	TGTGCCAGCAGCTCCGGGACAGGGAATTCCTACGAGCAGTACTTC	CASSSGTGNSYEQYF
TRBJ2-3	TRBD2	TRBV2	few	TGTGCCAGCAGTGAATCGCAGCGGGGGGGGACGCAGTATTTT	CASSESQRGGTQYF
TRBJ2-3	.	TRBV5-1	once	TGCGCCAGCAGCTTGGCCGGGACTAGCACAGATACGCAGTATTTT	CASSLAGTSTDTQYF
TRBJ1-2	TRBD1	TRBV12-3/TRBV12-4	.	TGTGTCAGCAGTTCCCGACAGGGTAATGGCTACACCTTC	CVSSSRQGNGYTF